The T cell receptor beta chain under discussion was sequenced for a study of T-cell reconstitution after alpha-beta-depleted transplantation in children (dated by TCRdb to about 2016). For context, the study as a whole: The study quantitatively tracked T-cell immune reconstitution after TCRalphabeta/CD19-depleted allogeneic hematopoietic cell transplantation in children using TCR repertoire profiling.

Libraries were constructed by PCR. Sequencing used an Illumina HiSeq 2500. TCR libraries were prepared with molecular barcoding, using unique molecular identifiers to normalize TCRbeta repertoire quantification. TCRdb reran the public reads through fastp at Q25 and MiXCR, keeping productive beta chains. Records with the same CDR3 protein are collapsed into one entry carrying the most frequent genes and DNA. The sample records over 90,000 distinct CDR3 sequences, approximately 6% of which are singletons. About 6% of the sample rests with the top ten. Trimming at the junction amounts to 2 bases on V and 1 base on J, and the germline ends lie 15 bases apart. CDR1 SGHTS and CDR2 YDEGEE are derived from the germline V gene. Including cysteine and phenylalanine, the CDR3 has 17 amino acids. The retained sequence is limited to the CDR3, 51 bases, with the frame set at the first base. What this sample's time point label stands for: day 60 (about 2 months) after transplantation. The treatment or condition label on this specimen signifies: allogeneic hematopoietic cell transplantation with graft depleted of TCRalphabeta T cells and CD19 B cells. Transplant recipients were children who received TCRalphabeta/CD19-depleted allogeneic hematopoietic cell grafts.

As concerns this clonotype: The target of this receptor is not known. Qualities for individual bases were not recorded, and no much larger clone is one base off.

Overall study results and their limits: Apparently early alphabetaT-cell count recovery about two months after transplant reportedly relied on only several hundred rapidly expanded clones derived from non-depleted graft cells. Over the following months the frequencies of hyperexpanded clones went down, and after one year T-cell counts and TCRbeta diversity were mostly credited to newly produced T cells. The high TCRbeta diversity at day 60 in some patients was ascribed to recipient T cells and intrathymic progenitors that had survived conditioning.

Sequences were derived from PBMCs, mostly from graft donor cells, sampled 60 days after TCRalphabeta/CD19-depleted stem cell transplant. The receptor was derived from a female patient aged 2-15 years who had a stem cell transplant for Fanconi anemia, so the T cells may come from the graft donor. The chain is assembled from TRBV5-8 and TRBJ2-2; the D gene is possibly TRBD2, with 5 bases matching. Read as DNA, the sequence is TGTGCCAGCAGCTTCCCCCGGGGAGCCTTGAACACCGGGGAGCTGTTTTTT. It is translated as CASSFPRGALNTGELFF. Full variable domain (CDR3 extended with the reference TRBV5-8 and TRBJ2-2 proteins): EAGVTQSPTHLIKTRGQQATLRCSPISGHTSVYWYQQALGLGLQFLLWYDEGEERNRGNFPPRFSGRQFPNYSSELNVNALELEDSALYLCASSFPRGALNTGELFFGEGSRLTVL.